A selection of T cell receptor beta chains follows, all from one sample in a study of molecular identifiers for immune sequencing clone quantification. TCRdb ran MiXCR on the PCR reads and lists one entry per CDR3 protein. Among 85,000 to 90,000 distinct CDR3 sequences listed, about 23% were seen once. Sequences were obtained from naive CD8+ T cells from blood, with Jurkat cell RNA spiked in. The receptor source for this set is a human donor in good health. Some libraries in this study had Jurkat cell RNA spiked in. Both conserved end residues are part of each CDR3. Fields, in order: clone size, J gene, V gene, D gene, CDR3 DNA, CDR3 protein. D genes are given only for firm matches. Expanded clones are given a class, and other clones once, few, many or no size at all.

>many|TRBJ1-1|TRBV6-5|.
TGTGCCAGCAGTTACTCGACGATTCTGAACACTGAAGCTTTCTTT
CASSYSTILNTEAFF
>many|TRBJ2-3|TRBV6-2/TRBV6-3|.
TGTGCCAGCAGTTACGCCGCCCCAGATACGCAGTATTTT
CASSYAAPDTQYF
>.|TRBJ2-6|TRBV6-5|.
TGTGCCTGTCAGAGCTCTGGGGCCAACGTCCTGACTTTC
CACQSSGANVLTF
>few|TRBJ2-2|TRBV7-9|TRBD1
TGTGCCAGCAGCTTAGTCGGCCGGGACAGCCCGAACACCGGGGAGCTGTTTTTT
CASSLVGRDSPNTGELFF
>.|TRBJ1-5|TRBV7-9|.
TGTGCCAGCAGAAAAGAGGGCCGGCAGGGCAATCAGCCCCAGCATTTT
CASRKEGRQGNQPQHF
>.|TRBJ2-2|TRBV28|.
TGTGCCAGCAGTTGGCGCGGTCTTAACACCGGGGAGCTGTTTTTT
CASSWRGLNTGELFF
>many|TRBJ1-1|TRBV9|.
TGTGCCAGCAGTTACGACCTGAACACTGAAGCTTTCTTT
CASSYDLNTEAFF
>.|TRBJ2-7|TRBV5-4|.
TGTGCCAGCAGCTTGTCTGGCATCACCTACGAGCAGTACTTC
CASSLSGITYEQYF
>.|TRBJ2-1|TRBV7-9|.
TGTGCCAGCAGCTTCAATGAGCAGTTCTTC
CASSFNEQFF
>.|TRBJ2-7|TRBV19|TRBD2
TGTGCCAGTAGTACGCGGGAGTTCTACGAGCAGTACTTC
CASSTREFYEQYF
>.|TRBJ1-5|TRBV9|.
TGTGCCAGCAGCCCCCGTGGGGATGGTCAGCCCCAGCATTTT
CASSPRGDGQPQHF
>many|TRBJ2-7|TRBV4-3|.
TGCGCCAGCAGCCAGGCCTGGGGGCTTAGCGAGCAGTACTTC
CASSQAWGLSEQYF
>few|TRBJ1-5|TRBV7-9|TRBD1
TGTGCCAGCAGCTTGGGACAGGGAGATCAGCCCCAGCATTTT
CASSLGQGDQPQHF
>few|TRBJ1-1|TRBV3-1|.
TGTGCCAGCAGCCCCCTGGAGGGAATGAACACTGAAGCTTTCTTT
CASSPLEGMNTEAFF
>many|TRBJ2-7|TRBV4-3|TRBD1
TGCGCCAGCAGCCAAGAAGAGACAGGGGGCTACGAGCAGTACTTC
CASSQEETGGYEQYF
>many|TRBJ2-1|TRBV20-1|.
TGCAGTGCTAGCCAGACCCGTGGGGGGTTAGATGAGCAGTTCTTC
CSASQTRGGLDEQFF
>many|TRBJ2-3|TRBV29-1|.
TGCAGCGTTGAGTTGCTAGCCACAGATACGCAGTATTTT
CSVELLATDTQYF
>many|TRBJ1-1|TRBV7-9|.
TGTGCCAGCAGCGGATCACAGGAACCTAATAAAGCTTTCTTT
CASSGSQEPNKAFF
>.|TRBJ1-2|TRBV24-1|.
TGTGCCACCAGTGGGGGTAACTATGGCTACACCTTC
CATSGGNYGYTF
>.|TRBJ2-3|TRBV10-3|TRBD2
TGTGCCATCAGTGTCGGGACTATAAGCACAGATACGCAGTATTTT
CAISVGTISTDTQYF
>many|TRBJ1-1|TRBV6-6|.
TGTGCCAGCAGTCGGACAGACGGGGAGTTCTTT
CASSRTDGEFF
>.|TRBJ2-3|TRBV12-3/TRBV12-4|TRBD2
TGTGCCAGCGGAACCGGGACTAGCGAGGATACGCAGTATTTT
CASGTGTSEDTQYF
>many|TRBJ1-2|TRBV4-3|.
TGCGCCAGCAGCCAAGAAAACAGGAATCACTATGGCTACACCTTC
CASSQENRNHYGYTF
>few|TRBJ1-5|TRBV12-3/TRBV12-4|.
TGTGCCAGCAGTTTAGTGGCCGGGAGCAATCAGCCCCAGCATTTT
CASSLVAGSNQPQHF
>.|TRBJ2-2|TRBV7-3|TRBD1
TGTGCCAGCAGCTTATTGGGACAGGAGAAGACCGGGGAGCTGTTGTTT
CASSLLGQEKTGELLF
>few|TRBJ1-2|TRBV6-6|TRBD1
TGTGCCAGCAGTCCGGGACAGGGGCACTATGGCTACACCTTC
CASSPGQGHYGYTF
>few|TRBJ2-3|TRBV13|TRBD2
TGTGCCAGCAGCTTGCTAGCGGGGCAGAATAGGGATACGCAGTATTTT
CASSLLAGQNRDTQYF
>.|TRBJ2-2|TRBV27|.
TGTGCCAGCAGTCCCGAATCCGGGACTTCTCCCACCGGGGAGCTGTTATTT
CASSPESGTSPTGELLF
>many|TRBJ1-4|TRBV5-4|TRBD1
TGTGCCAGCAGCTCACCTACCGGGACAGGGGGTGAAAAACTGTTTTTT
CASSSPTGTGGEKLFF
>few|TRBJ2-7|TRBV27|TRBD2
TGTGCCAGCAGTTTAGGTGGGACTAGCGCCTACGAGCAGTACTTC
CASSLGGTSAYEQYF
>many|TRBJ2-2|TRBV27|.
TGTGCCAGCAGTTTTGGCAACACCGGGGAGCTGTTTTTT
CASSFGNTGELFF
>.|TRBJ2-1|TRBV5-1|.
TGCGCCAGCAGCTTCCTAGGACAGATACAAGAGACTCAGTTCTTC
CASSFLGQIQETQFF
>many|TRBJ1-4|TRBV28|.
TGTGCCCTCGGGGGCGGGGGTGGCGAAAAACTGTTTTTT
CALGGGGGEKLFF
>few|TRBJ2-1|TRBV30|TRBD2
TGTGCCTGGACGGGACTAACGGGAGGGAATGAGCAGTTCTTC
CAWTGLTGGNEQFF
>many|TRBJ2-7|TRBV7-9|TRBD1
TGTGCCAGCAGGACAGGGGCCTCGTCCTACGAGCAGTACTTC
CASRTGASSYEQYF
>few|TRBJ2-2|TRBV6-2/TRBV6-3|.
TGTGCCAGCACCCTGCTGGCGACCGGGGAGCTGTTTTTT
CASTLLATGELFF
>.|TRBJ2-5|TRBV10-2|TRBD1
TGCGCCAGCAGTGATCCCGGGACAGGGGGAGAGACCCAGTACTTC
CASSDPGTGGETQYF
>many|TRBJ1-1|TRBV7-6|.
TGTGCCAGCAGCGCCGGAGCCGGGCTCAGAGGTGATGACACTGAAGCTTTCTTT
CASSAGAGLRGDDTEAFF
>.|TRBJ2-7|TRBV5-4|.
TGTGCCAGCAGCTTGGAGTCTAGTCCATACGAGCAGTACTTC
CASSLESSPYEQYF
>many|TRBJ1-5|TRBV19|.
TGTGCCAGTAGTACAGCCCTGCATCAGCCCCAGCATTTT
CASSTALHQPQHF
>.|TRBJ2-5|TRBV6-2/TRBV6-3|TRBD1
TGTGCCAGCAGTACGGGACAGGGAACGGCCCAGTACTTC
CASSTGQGTAQYF
>.|TRBJ2-3|TRBV9|TRBD1
TGTGCCGGCAGCCCGACGGGACAGAGAACAGATACGCAGTATTTT
CAGSPTGQRTDTQYF
>.|TRBJ1-2|TRBV28|.
TGTGCCAGCAGTTCCCTTGACTTGTGGGGCTACACCTTC
CASSSLDLWGYTF
>many|TRBJ2-1|TRBV29-1|TRBD1
TGCAGCGTTCAGGACAGGGACAATGAGCAGTTCTTC
CSVQDRDNEQFF
>many|TRBJ2-3|TRBV12-3/TRBV12-4|.
TGTGCCAGCAACTCGGTGGATGAAACAGATACGCAGTATTTT
CASNSVDETDTQYF
>.|TRBJ2-7|TRBV5-1|TRBD1
TGCGCCAGCAGCTTGGAGTGGGGACAGGGTTTACAGAAGCAGTACTTC
CASSLEWGQGLQKQYF
>many|TRBJ2-1|TRBV7-9|.
TGTGCCAGCAGCTTAGTCTCAGGGGAGCAGTTCTTC
CASSLVSGEQFF
>few|TRBJ2-1|TRBV6-2/TRBV6-3|TRBD2
TGTGCCAGCAGTTACGTACTAGCGGGGGATGAGCAGTTCTTC
CASSYVLAGDEQFF
>few|TRBJ2-1|TRBV5-1|TRBD2
TGCGCCAGCAGCACTGGGACTAGCGGGATAGCAGAGTTCTTC
CASSTGTSGIAEFF